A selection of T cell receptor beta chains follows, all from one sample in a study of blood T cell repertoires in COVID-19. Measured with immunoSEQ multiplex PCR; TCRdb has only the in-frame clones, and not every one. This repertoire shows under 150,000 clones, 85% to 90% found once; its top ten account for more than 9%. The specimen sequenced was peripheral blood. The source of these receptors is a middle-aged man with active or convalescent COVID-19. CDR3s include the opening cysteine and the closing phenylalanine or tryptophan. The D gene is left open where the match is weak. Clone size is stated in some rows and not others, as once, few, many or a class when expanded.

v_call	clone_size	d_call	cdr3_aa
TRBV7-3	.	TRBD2	CASSPDVASGSTEQYF
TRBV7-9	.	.	CASSKTDSAVYEQYF
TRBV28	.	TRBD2	CASSFGGRGGEQFF
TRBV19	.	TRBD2	CASSTHGEGREDTQYF
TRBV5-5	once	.	CASSLVSSTDTQYF
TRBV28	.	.	CASSLAGSGNTIYF
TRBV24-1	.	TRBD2	CATSDQLAGGPDEQYF
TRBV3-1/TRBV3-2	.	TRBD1	CASSLRTGLEEKLFF
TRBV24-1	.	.	CATMGTPNTEAFF
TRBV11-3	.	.	CASSIGQLANTGELFF
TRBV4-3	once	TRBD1	CASSQVFLQGRLSYGYTF
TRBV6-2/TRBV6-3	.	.	CASSSPTGSRHF
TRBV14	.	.	CASSQAPSRSSTDTQYF
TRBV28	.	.	CASSLKREMNTEAFF
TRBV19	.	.	CASSLRGGSPYEQYF
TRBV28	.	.	CASSPQGGSYEQYF
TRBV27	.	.	CASSLQKTYNEQFF
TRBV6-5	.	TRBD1	CASSYSRTGLNSPLHF
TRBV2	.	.	CASSRNTGVSRPQHF
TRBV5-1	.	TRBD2	CASSDRDYNTGELFF
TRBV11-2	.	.	CASSLRAGIYTGELFF
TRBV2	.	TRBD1	CASSDGTGQETQYF
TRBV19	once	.	CASNLRDTNQPQHF
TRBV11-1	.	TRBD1	CASTRTGDSPLHF
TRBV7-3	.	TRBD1	CASSLTRDRGDNEQFF
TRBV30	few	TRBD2	CAWAGGGTYEQYF
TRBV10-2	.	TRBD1	CASSEQGVQSDTQYF
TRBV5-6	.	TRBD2	CASSSGLAGVTGELFF
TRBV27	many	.	CASSFAGAAGETQYF
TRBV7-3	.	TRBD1	CASSLNRQGGLFF
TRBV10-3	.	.	CAISPGDHNEQFF
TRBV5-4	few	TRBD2	CASSFPGTNTDTQYF
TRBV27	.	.	CASRRAPGILQETQYF
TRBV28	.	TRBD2	CAIGWTSAQETQYF
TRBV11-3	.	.	CASSATASPTEAFF
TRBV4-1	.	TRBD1	CASSHDRGSNQPQHF
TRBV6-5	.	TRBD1	CASSTDRGENNEQFF
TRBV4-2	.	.	CASSRPTGEQYF
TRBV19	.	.	CASSIGGGANTGELFF
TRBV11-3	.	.	CASSPEGGGSPLHF
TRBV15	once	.	CATSREVWPTDTQYF
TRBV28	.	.	CASSRLSSGANVLTF
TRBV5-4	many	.	CASSYPGTQTDTQYF
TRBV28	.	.	CASSPGTYGEQYF
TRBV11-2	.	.	CASSFVYEQFF
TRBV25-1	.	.	CASSGSGHRTGNTIYF
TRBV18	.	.	CASSELQGTEAFF
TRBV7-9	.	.	CASSKRVPYEGQYF
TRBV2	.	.	CASSDLNSNQPQHF
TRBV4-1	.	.	CASSQERRGGYTF
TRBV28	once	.	CASSLVVPGEAFF
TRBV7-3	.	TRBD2	CASSQGIMGTVAGGSYTGELFF
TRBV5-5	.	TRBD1	CASSLAGQDPYEQYF
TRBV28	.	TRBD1	CASKGQGYGYTF
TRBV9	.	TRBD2	CASSGGIGRAFYEQYF
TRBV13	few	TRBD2	CASSLRLGSGLEQYF
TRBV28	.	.	CASSFPQTRETQYF
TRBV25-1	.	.	CASSQDSNQPQHF
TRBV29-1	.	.	CSVELDGGWYGYTF